This T cell receptor beta chain was sequenced in a study of monozygotic twins with inflammatory bowel disease. TCRdb re-called the 5' RACE reads; every CDR3 protein appears as one record, without DNA. The sample's table shows 200,000 to 250,000 distinct CDR3 sequences. Every single donor had a 2.5 ml blood sample drawn. CDR1 and CDR2 (germline): SGHRS, YFSETQ. CDR3 length equals 15 residues. V and J are TRBV5-1 and TRBJ2-7; the D gene TCRdb calls, TRBD2, cannot be checked with no DNA. Sequenced: blood. The receptor's source is a human donor with ulcerative colitis or Crohn's disease, or a healthy co-twin of an affected twin (not recorded which). The chain's CDR3 is CASSLGTSGGYEQYF.